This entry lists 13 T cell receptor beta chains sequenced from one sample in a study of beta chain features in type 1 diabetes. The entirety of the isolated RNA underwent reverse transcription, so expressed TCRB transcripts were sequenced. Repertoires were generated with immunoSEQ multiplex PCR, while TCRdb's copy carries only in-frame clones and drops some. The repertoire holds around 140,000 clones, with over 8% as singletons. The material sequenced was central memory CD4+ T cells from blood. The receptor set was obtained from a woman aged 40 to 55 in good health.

The CDR3 DNA is TGTGCCAGTAGTGCAATCCAGGCTAATGAAAAACTGTTTTTT. Its protein is CASSAIQANEKLFF. This chain joins TRBV19 and TRBJ1-4; D unresolved. The CDR3 extends over 14 amino acids. V dropped 5 bases and J dropped 3 bases, with 10 bases sitting between them. CDR1 is LNHDA and CDR2 is SQIVND in the germline V gene (reference sequence).

CDR3 sequence: CASSKLGTGDYNEQFF. CDR3 DNA sequence: TGCGCCAGCAGCAAACTGGGGACAGGAGACTACAATGAGCAGTTCTTC. J is TRBJ2-1 and V is TRBV5-1, with 8 nucleotides matching TRBD1. The CDR3 consists of 16 residues. The V and J ends lost 4 bases and 3 bases, in that order; junction bases with no gene match: 9. Germline V gene lookup returns CDR1 SGHRS and CDR2 YFSETQ.

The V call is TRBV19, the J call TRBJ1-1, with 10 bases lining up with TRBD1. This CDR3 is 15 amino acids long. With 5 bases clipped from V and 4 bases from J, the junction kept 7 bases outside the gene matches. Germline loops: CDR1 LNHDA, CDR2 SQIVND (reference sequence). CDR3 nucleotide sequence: TGTGCCAGTAGTGAACAGACAGGGGGCCGCACTGAAGCTTTCTTT. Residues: CASSEQTGGRTEAFF.

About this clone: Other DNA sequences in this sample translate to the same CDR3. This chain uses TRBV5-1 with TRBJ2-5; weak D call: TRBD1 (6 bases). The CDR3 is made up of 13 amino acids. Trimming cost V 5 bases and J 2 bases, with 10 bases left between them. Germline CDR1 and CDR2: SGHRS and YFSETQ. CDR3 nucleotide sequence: TGCGCCAGCAGTTTGAGGGGGCAAGAGACCCAGTACTTC. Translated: CASSLRGQETQYF.

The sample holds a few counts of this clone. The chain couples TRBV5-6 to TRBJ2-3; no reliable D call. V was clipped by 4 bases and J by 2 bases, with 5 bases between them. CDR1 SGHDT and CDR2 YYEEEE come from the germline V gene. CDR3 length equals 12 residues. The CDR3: CASSAYTDTQYF. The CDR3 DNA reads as TGTGCCAGCAGCGCGTACACAGATACGCAGTATTTT.

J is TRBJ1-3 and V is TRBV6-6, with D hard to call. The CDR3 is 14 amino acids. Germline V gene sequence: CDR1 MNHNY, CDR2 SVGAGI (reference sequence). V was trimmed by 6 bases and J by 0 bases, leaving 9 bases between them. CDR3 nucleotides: TGTGCCAGCAGGCGCGACAACTCTGGAAACACCATATATTTT. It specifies CASRRDNSGNTIYF.

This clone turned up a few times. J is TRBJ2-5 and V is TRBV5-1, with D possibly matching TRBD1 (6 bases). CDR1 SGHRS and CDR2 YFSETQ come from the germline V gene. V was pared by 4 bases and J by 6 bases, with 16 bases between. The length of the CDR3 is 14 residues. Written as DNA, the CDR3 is TGCGCCAGCAGCCCGGAGGCAGGGGCGCAGACCCAGTACTTC. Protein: CASSPEAGAQTQYF.

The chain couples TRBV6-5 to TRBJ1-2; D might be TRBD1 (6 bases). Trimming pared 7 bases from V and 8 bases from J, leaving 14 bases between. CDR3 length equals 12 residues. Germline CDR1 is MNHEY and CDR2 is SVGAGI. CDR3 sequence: CASKQGSGGYTF. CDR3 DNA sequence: TGTGCCAGCAAACAGGGCTCGGGAGGCTACACCTTC.

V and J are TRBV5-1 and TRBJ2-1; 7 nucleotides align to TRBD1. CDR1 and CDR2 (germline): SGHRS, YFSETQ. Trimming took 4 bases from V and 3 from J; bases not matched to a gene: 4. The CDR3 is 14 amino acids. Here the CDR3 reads CASSQGQSYNEQFF. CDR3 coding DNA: TGCGCCAGCAGCCAGGGACAGAGCTACAATGAGCAGTTCTTC. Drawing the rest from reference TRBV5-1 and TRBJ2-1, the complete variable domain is KAGVTQTPRYLIKTRGQQVTLSCSPISGHRSVSWYQQTPGQGLQFLFEYFSETQRNKGNFPGRFSGRQFSNSRSEMNVSTLELGDSALYLCASSQGQSYNEQFFGPGTRLTVL.

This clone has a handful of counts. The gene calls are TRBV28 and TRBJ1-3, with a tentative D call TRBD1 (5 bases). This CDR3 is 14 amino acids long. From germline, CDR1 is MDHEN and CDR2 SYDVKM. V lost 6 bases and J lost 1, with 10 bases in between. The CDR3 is CASRDSLSGNTIYF. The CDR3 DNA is TGTGCCAGCAGAGACAGCTTGTCTGGAAACACCATATATTTT.

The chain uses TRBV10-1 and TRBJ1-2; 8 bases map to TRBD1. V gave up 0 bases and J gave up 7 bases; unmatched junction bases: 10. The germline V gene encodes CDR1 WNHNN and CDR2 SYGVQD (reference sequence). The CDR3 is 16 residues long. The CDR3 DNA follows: TGCGCCAGCAGTGAGTCCGTTGGACAGGGAAAGGGTGGCTACACCTTC. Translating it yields CASSESVGQGKGGYTF.

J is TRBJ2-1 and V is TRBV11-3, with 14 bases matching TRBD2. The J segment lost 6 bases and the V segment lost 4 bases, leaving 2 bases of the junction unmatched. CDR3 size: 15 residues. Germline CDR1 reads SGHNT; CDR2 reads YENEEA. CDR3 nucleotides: TGTGCCAGCAGCTCGACTAGCGGGGGGGCCAATGAGCAGTTCTTC. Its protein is CASSSTSGGANEQFF.

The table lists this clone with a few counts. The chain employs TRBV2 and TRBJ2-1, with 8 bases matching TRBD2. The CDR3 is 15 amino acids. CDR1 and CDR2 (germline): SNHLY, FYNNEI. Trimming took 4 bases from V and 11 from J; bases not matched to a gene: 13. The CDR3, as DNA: TGTGCCAGCAGTGTAACATCGGGGGGGGGAGCAAAGCAGTTCTTC. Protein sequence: CASSVTSGGGAKQFF. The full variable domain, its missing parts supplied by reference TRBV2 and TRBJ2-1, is EPEVTQTPSHQVTQMGQEVILRCVPISNHLYFYWYRQILGQKVEFLVSFYNNEISEKSEIFDDQFSVERPDGSNFTLKIRSTKLEDSAMYFCASSVTSGGGAKQFFGPGTRLTVL.